This record covers a single TCR beta chain. What it binds is unknown. The record originates from a study of glioma-infiltrating T cells. Regarding the study as a whole: Non-neoplastic patients had below-expected tissue-blood divergence, while all gliomas exceeded expectation.

Amplification of TCR alpha and beta CDR3 regions from RNA used iRepertoire nested multiplex PCR. TCRdb analysed the multiplex PCR reads with MiXCR anew, one entry per CDR3 protein. This table has around 120,000 distinct CDR3 sequences, 24% appearing once. The CDR3 is made up of 15 amino acids. V lost 2 bases to trimming and J lost 10 bases, with 18 bases between them. CDR1 and CDR2 from the germline V gene are MDHEN and SYDVKM. The TCR was taken from a human donor with low-grade glioma or glioblastoma, undergoing nonglioma brain surgery, or in good health (not recorded which). The chain has TRBV28 and TRBJ2-1; D gene uncertain. Sequences were obtained from glioma tissue, nonneoplastic brain tissue, or PBMCs (not recorded which). For the CDR3, the DNA is TGTGCCAGCAGTTTAAGGAGATTATGGGGTGTAGAGCAGTTCTTC. It yields the protein CASSLRRLWGVEQFF.